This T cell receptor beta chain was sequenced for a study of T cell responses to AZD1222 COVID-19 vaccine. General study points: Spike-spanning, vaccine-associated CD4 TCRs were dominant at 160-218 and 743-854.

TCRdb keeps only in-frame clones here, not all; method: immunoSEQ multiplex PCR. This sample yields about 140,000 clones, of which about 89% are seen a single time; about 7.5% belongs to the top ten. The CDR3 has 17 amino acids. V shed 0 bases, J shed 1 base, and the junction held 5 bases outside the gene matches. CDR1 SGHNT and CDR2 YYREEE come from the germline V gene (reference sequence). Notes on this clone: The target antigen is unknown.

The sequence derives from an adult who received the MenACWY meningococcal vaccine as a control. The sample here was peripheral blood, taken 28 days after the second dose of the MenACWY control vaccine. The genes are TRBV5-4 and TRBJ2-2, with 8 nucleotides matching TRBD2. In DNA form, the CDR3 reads TGTGCCAGCAGCTTGGCTCCCAGCGGGGGGAACACCGGGGAGCTGTTTTTT. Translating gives CASSLAPSGGNTGELFF.